Given below is one TCR beta chain in context. The data belong to a study of blood T cell repertoires in COVID-19. Study at large: COVID-19 samples from acute and convalescent phases originated in the United States, Italy and Spain. The cDNA or gDNA used as material had been derived from T cells, B-cell-depleted T cells, or PBMCs.

This CDR3 is 16 amino acids long. CDR1 and CDR2 (germline): MNHEY, SMNVEV (reference sequence). J gave up 6 bases and V 3 bases, and 6 bases lay outside the gene matches. Authors' data handling: Reference gene primers were amplified, and this amplification served to estimate nucleated cell counts. Libraries were prepared by immunoSEQ multiplex PCR; TCRdb keeps only in-frame clonotypes and omits some of them. Clone size and the V and J calls come from that table; the DNA yielded D and trimming. In the table there are about 360,000 clones, 70% to 90% of which are singletons. V and J are TRBV27 and TRBJ2-4; TRBD2 matches 12 bases. The sequence came from a human donor in a cohort sampled during active COVID-19. Source material: peripheral blood. CDR3: CASSFNPTSGRNIQYF. The CDR3 DNA sequence: TGTGCCAGCAGTTTTAATCCGACTAGCGGGAGAAACATTCAGTACTTC.